This T cell receptor (beta chain) was obtained from a study of blood T cell repertoires in COVID-19. Study at large: COVID-19 samples, acute and convalescent, were from the United States, Italy and Spain.

Under the authors' procedure: Amplification of reference gene primers provided the estimated nucleated cell counts. Only in-frame clones appear in the TCRdb table, and some are missing; sequencing was by immunoSEQ multiplex PCR. V and J calls plus clone size are reproduced from that table; the DNA served to infer D and trimming. This sample yields 250,000 or so clones, of which around 85% are seen a single time; approximately 9.1% belongs to the top ten. The V segment lost 5 bases and the J segment 4 bases; nucleotides outside the gene matches: 4. The V gene's germline CDR1 is LNHDA and CDR2 SQIVND (reference sequence). The CDR3 contains 16 residues.

The receptor's source is an older man with acute or convalescent COVID-19. The sample was peripheral blood. The chain is built from TRBV19 and TRBJ2-4, with 14 bases identical to TRBD2. The CDR3 reads CASSQRTSGGKNIQYF. The CDR3 bases are TGTGCCAGTAGTCAACGGACTAGCGGGGGGAAAAACATTCAGTACTTC.